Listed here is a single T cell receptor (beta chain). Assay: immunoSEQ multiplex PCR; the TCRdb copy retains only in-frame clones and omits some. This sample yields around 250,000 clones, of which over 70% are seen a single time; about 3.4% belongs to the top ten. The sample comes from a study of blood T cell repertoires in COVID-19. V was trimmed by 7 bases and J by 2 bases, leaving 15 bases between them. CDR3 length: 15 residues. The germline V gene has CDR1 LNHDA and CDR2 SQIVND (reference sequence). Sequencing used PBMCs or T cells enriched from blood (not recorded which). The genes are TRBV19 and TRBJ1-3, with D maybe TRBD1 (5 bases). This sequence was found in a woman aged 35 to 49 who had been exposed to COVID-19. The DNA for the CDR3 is TGTGCCAGTAATTCCCAGACAGCTCCTGGAAACACCATATATTTT. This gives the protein CASNSQTAPGNTIYF.